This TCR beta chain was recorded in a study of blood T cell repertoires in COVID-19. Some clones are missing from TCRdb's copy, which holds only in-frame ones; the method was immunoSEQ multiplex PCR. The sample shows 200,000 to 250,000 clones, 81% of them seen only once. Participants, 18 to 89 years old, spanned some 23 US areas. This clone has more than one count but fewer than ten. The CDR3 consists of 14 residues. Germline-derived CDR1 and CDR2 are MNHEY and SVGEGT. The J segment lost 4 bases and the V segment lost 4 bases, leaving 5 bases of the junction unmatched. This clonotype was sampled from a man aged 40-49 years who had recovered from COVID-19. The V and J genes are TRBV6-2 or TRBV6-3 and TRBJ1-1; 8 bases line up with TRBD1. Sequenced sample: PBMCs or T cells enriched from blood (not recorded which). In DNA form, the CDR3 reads TGTGCCAGCAGTTCAGGGGGCTTGGGCACTGAAGCTTTCTTT. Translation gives CASSSGGLGTEAFF.